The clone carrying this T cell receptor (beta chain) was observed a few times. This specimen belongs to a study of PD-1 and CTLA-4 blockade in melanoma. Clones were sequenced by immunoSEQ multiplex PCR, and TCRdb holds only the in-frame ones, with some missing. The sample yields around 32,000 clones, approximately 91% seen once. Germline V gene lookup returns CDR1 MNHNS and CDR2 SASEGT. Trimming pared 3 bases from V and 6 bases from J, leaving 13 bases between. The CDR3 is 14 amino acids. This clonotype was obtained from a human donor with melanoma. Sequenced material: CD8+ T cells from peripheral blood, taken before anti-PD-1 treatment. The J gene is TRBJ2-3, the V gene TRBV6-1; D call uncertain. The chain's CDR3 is CASSEFQAHDTQYF. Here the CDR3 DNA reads TGTGCCAGCAGTGAGTTCCAAGCACACGATACGCAGTATTTT.